A single sample is the source of the 6 T cell receptor beta chains below, sequenced in a study of post-analysis software for immune sequencing data. General study points: Relative to controls, patients had about 5 TRBV segments at higher frequency, with TRBV5-6, TRBV5-1 and TRBV20-1 among these.

Which antigens these TCRs recognize remains unknown. Each TCR beta cDNA library carried unique molecular identifiers. One entry per CDR3 protein results from TCRdb running MiXCR on the PCR reads. Of roughly 700,000 distinct CDR3 sequences in the sample, 25% to 30% are singletons; the top ten hold roughly 0.53%. Specimen: blood. The receptors here all came from a girl aged 5 to 17 with multiple sclerosis.

This clonotype showed up just a few times. The V and J genes are TRBV5-6 and TRBJ2-1; D possibly uses TRBD1 or TRBD2 (5 bases each). This CDR3 has 15 amino acids. The V gene lost 1 base and the J gene lost 2 bases, with 10 bases spanning the gap. Germline CDR1 and CDR2: SGHDT and YYEEEE. Written as DNA, the CDR3 is TGTGCCAGCAGCTTGCGGGGCAATCCCTACAATGAGCAGTTCTTC. It is translated as CASSLRGNPYNEQFF.

V and J are TRBV28 and TRBJ1-1, with 9 bases aligning to TRBD1. J lost 3 bases, V lost 4 bases, and 6 bases had no gene match. CDR3 size: 15 residues. Per germline, CDR1 MDHEN and CDR2 SYDVKM. In nucleotides, the CDR3 is TGTGCCAGCAGTTCGTCCCGGGACAGGGACACTGAAGCTTTCTTT. Its protein product is CASSSSRDRDTEAFF.

This clonotype was counted ten times or more. V gene TRBV7-2 combines with J gene TRBJ1-2; D is possibly TRBD1 (5 bases). The V gene's germline CDR1 is SGHTA and CDR2 FQGNSA. Trimming left V 6 bases short and J 2 bases short, with 13 bases between. This CDR3 has 14 residues. CDR3 bases: TGTGCCAGCAGTCCTGGGGGAGGGAACTATGGCTACACCTTC. It specifies CASSPGGGNYGYTF. Full variable domain (outside the CDR3, taken from reference TRBV7-2 and TRBJ1-2): GAGVSQSPSNKVTEKGKDVELRCDPISGHTALYWYRQSLGQGLEFLIYFQGNSAPDKSGLPSDRFSAERTGGSVSTLTIQRTQQEDSAVYLCASSPGGGNYGYTFGSGTRLTVV.

There are a few counts of this clonotype. The CDR3 DNA reads as TGCAGCGTTGTCCCGAGCGCACTTTCCCACGAGCAGTACTTC. Translation: CSVVPSALSHEQYF. This chain links TRBV29-1 with TRBJ2-7, with D hard to call. In germline, CDR1 is SQVTM, CDR2 ANQGSEA. The CDR3 spans 14 residues. The ends were cut back, 4 bases at V and 5 bases at J, with 18 bases in the middle.

The V and J genes are TRBV11-2 and TRBJ2-7, with 8 bases fitting TRBD1. CDR1 is SGHAT, CDR2 FQNNGV, per germline. This CDR3 is 15 amino acids long. With 1 base clipped from V and 5 bases from J, the junction kept 7 bases outside the gene matches. The CDR3 DNA reads as TGTGCCAGCAGCTTAGTGGACAGGGAATGGGACGAGCAGTACTTC. This gives the protein CASSLVDREWDEQYF.

The V gene is TRBV20-1, the J gene TRBJ2-3; perhaps TRBD2 as D (7 bases). The CDR3 has 16 residues. V was shortened by 3 bases and J by 4 bases, with 20 bases between the two germline ends. The germline V gene has CDR1 DFQATT and CDR2 SNEGSKA (reference sequence). The DNA for the CDR3 is TGCAGTGCTAGTATCAGACGGGGGGCTCAGGCAGATACGCAGTATTTT. Its translation: CSASIRRGAQADTQYF.